This paragraph reports one T cell receptor (beta chain). The antigen is unknown. The sample is drawn from a study of blood T cells in healthy people across ages. Study-wide findings and caveats: Estimates of total diversity, which came from one million sequenced T cells, were considered to be underestimates. A roughly linear fall in TCR beta diversity per million T cells was seen with increasing age.

The donors, all healthy, were Caucasians living in Russia, aged about 6 to 95. Trimming removed 5 bases at V and 0 bases at J, with 14 bases between. The germline V gene encodes CDR1 DFQATT and CDR2 SNEGSKA (reference sequence). The CDR3 covers 15 residues. Then a second PCR, running about 7 to 11 cycles, was carried out with a sample-barcoded 5' primer and a J-beta primer mix. A template-switch adaptor containing 12 random nucleotides labeled each cDNA molecule. TCRdb redid the calling of the 5' RACE reads with MiXCR, one entry per CDR3 protein. Of some 1.8 million distinct CDR3 sequences listed, 39% were seen once; the top ten hold roughly 23%.

The material sequenced was blood. The chain carries TRBV20-1 and TRBJ2-1; TRBD2 might be the D (6 bases). The sequence was collected from a human donor in good health. The CDR3 sequence is CSAEAGLSSYNEQFF. CDR3 in DNA: TGCAGTGCTGAGGCGGGACTCAGCTCCTACAATGAGCAGTTCTTC.